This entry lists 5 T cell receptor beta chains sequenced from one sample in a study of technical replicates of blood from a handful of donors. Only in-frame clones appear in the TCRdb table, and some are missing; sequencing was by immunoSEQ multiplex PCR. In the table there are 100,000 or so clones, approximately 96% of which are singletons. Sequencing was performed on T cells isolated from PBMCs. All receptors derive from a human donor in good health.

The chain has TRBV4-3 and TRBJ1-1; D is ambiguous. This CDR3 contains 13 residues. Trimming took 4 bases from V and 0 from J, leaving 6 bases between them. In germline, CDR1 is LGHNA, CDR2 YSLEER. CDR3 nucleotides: TGCGCCAGCAGCCTACTGATGAACACTGAAGCTTTCTTT. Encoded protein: CASSLLMNTEAFF.

The CDR3 sequence is CASSKVPGSTDTQYF. CDR3 nucleotide sequence: TGTGCCAGCAGCAAAGTACCGGGGAGCACAGATACGCAGTATTTT. This sequence joins TRBV21-1 and TRBJ2-3; TRBD2 was called by the table and not checked on the DNA. TRBV21-1 is deemed a pseudogene. The CDR3 consists of 15 residues.

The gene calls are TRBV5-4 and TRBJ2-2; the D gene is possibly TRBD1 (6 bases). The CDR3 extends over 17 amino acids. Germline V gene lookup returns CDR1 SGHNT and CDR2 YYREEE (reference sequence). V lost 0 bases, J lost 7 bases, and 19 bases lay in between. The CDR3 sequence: CASSLASGGAVNGELFF. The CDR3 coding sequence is TGTGCCAGCAGCTTGGCTTCTGGGGGCGCGGTCAACGGGGAGCTGTTTTTT.

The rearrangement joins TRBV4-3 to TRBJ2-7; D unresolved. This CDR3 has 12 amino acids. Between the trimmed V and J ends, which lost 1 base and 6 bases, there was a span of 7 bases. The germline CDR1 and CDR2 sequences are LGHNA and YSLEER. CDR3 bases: TGCGCCAGCAGCCAAGTTAACGGCGAGCAGTACTTC. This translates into CASSQVNGEQYF.

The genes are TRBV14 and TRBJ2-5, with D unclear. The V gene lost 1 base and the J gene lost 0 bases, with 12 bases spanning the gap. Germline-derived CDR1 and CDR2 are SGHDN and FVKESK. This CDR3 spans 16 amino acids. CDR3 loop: CASSQVVLQYQETQYF. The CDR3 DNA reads TGTGCCAGCAGCCAAGTGGTCTTGCAGTACCAAGAGACCCAGTACTTC.